This T cell receptor (beta chain) stems from a study of shared clonotypes between healthy human individuals. General study results and limits: The study found 4.5% to 6% of naive CD4 clonotypes shared across a few donors.

Germline V gives CDR1 SQVTM, CDR2 ANQGSEA. Trimming cost V 6 bases and J 0 bases, with 9 bases left between them. The CDR3 covers 12 residues. Running of the assay took place at deep level. For every subset, genomic DNA was evenly distributed across several immunoSEQ plates. Clones were sequenced by immunoSEQ multiplex PCR, and TCRdb holds only the in-frame ones, with some missing. The sample carries about 1.5 million clones, around 98% recorded once. Concerning this clone itself: What it binds is not known. The sample carries other DNA sequences with the same CDR3.

The TCR originated in a young man in good health. The rearrangement joins TRBV29-1 to TRBJ2-7; weak D call: TRBD2 (6 bases). The specimen was naive CD4+ T cells sorted from blood. Stated subset: CD45RA+ positively selected. This chain's CDR3 is CSVAGSSYEQYF. The DNA for the CDR3 is TGCAGCGTAGCCGGGAGCTCCTACGAGCAGTACTTC.